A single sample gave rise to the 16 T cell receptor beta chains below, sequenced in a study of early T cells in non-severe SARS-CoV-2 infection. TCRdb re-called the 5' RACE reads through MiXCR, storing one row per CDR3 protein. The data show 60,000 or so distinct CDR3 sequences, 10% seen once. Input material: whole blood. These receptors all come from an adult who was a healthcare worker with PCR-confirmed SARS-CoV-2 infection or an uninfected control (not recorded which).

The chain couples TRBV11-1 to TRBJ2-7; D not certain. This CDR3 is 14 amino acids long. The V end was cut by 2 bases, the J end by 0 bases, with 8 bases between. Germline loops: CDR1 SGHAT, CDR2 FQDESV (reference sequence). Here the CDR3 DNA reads TGTGCCAGCAGCTTAAGCCAGAGCTCCTACGAGCAGTACTTC. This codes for CASSLSQSSYEQYF.

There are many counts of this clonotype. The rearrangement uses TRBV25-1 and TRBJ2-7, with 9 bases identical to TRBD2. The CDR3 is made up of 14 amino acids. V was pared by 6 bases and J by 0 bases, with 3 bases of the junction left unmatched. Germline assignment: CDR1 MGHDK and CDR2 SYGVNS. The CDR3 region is CASRSGGSSYEQYF. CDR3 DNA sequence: TGTGCCAGCAGGAGCGGGGGGTCCTCCTACGAGCAGTACTTC.

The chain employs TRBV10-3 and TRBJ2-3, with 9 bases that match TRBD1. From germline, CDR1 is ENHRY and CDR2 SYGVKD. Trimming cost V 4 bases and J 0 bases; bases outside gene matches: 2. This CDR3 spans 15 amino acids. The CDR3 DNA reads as TGTGCCATCAGTGCGGGACAGGGAAGCACAGATACGCAGTATTTT. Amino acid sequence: CAISAGQGSTDTQYF.

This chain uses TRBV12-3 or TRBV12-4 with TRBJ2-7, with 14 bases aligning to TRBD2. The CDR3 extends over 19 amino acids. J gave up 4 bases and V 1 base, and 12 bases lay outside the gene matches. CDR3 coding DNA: TGTGCCAGCAGTTTAGGCCCTCATAGACTAGCGGGAGGGCTTTACGAGCAGTACTTC. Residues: CASSLGPHRLAGGLYEQYF.

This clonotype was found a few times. CDR3 nucleotide sequence: TGCAGTGCTACCTCAAAGGTGGCGGGGAGGCGCACAGATACGCAGTATTTT. Protein: CSATSKVAGRRTDTQYF. The chain couples TRBV20-1 to TRBJ2-3, with a weak D call TRBD2 (6 bases). V lost 4 bases, J lost 1 base, and 21 bases lay in between. CDR1 and CDR2 (germline): DFQATT, SNEGSKA (reference sequence). The CDR3 runs to 17 residues.

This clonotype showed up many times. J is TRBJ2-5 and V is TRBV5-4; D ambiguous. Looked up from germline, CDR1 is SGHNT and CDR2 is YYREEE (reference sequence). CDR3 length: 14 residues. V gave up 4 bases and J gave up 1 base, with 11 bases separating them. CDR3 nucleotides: TGTGCCAGCAGCGCACGCAGCAGCCAAGAGACCCAGTACTTC. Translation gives CASSARSSQETQYF.

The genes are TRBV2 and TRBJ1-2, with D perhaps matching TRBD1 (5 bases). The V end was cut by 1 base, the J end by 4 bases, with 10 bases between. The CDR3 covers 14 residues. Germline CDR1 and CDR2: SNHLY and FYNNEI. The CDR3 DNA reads TGTGCCAGCAGTGAAGGGGGCGCCGGCTATGGCTACACCTTC. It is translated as CASSEGGAGYGYTF.

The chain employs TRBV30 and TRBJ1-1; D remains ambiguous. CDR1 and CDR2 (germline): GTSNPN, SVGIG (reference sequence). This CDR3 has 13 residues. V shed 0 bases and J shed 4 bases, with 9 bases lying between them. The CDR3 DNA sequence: TGTGCCTGGAGTGTGGAGGAGGTCACTGAAGCTTTCTTT. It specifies CAWSVEEVTEAFF.

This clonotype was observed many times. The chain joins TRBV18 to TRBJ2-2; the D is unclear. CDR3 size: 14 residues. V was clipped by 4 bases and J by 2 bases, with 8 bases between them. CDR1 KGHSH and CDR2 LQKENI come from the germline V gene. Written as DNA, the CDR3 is TGTGCCAGCTCACGACCCGATAACACCGGGGAGCTGTTTTTT. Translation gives CASSRPDNTGELFF.

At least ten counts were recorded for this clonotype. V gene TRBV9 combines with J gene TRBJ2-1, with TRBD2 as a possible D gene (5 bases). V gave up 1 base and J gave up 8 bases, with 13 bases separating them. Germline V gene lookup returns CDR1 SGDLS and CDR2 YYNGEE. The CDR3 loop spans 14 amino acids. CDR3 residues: CASSVRGSEDEQFF. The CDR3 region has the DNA TGTGCCAGCAGCGTACGTGGTAGCGAAGATGAGCAGTTCTTC.

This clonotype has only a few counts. The chain's CDR3 is CAWSVRKRTDTQYF. The CDR3 DNA is TGTGCCTGGAGTGTACGGAAGAGGACAGATACGCAGTATTTT. The genes are TRBV30 and TRBJ2-3; D not resolved. The germline CDR1 and CDR2 sequences are GTSNPN and SVGIG (reference sequence). The CDR3 contains 14 residues. Trimming removed 0 bases at V and 3 bases at J, with 10 bases between.

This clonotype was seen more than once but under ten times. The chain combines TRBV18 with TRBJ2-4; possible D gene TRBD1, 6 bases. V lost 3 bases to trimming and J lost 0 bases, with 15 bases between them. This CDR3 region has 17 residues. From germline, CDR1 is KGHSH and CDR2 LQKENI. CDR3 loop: CASSPTTGILAKNIQYF. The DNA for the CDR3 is TGTGCCAGCTCACCGACTACAGGGATACTAGCCAAAAACATTCAGTACTTC.

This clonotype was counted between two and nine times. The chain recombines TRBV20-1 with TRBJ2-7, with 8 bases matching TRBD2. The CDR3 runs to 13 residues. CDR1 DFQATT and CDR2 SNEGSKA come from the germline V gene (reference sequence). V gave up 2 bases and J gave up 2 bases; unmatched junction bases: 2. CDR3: CSARLAGTYEQYF. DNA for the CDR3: TGCAGTGCTAGACTAGCGGGTACCTACGAGCAGTACTTC.

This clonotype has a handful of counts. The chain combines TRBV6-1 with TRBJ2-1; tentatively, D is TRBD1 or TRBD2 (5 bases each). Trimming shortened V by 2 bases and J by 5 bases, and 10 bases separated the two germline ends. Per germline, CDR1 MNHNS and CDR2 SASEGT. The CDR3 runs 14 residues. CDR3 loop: CASSEIGTHNEQFF. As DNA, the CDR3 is TGTGCCAGCAGTGAAATCGGGACCCACAATGAGCAGTTCTTC.

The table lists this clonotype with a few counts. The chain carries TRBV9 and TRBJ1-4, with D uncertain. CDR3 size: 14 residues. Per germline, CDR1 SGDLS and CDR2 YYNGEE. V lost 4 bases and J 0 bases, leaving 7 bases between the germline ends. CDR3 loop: CASSLTSTNEKLFF. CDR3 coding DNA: TGTGCCAGCAGCCTAACTTCAACTAATGAAAAACTGTTTTTT.

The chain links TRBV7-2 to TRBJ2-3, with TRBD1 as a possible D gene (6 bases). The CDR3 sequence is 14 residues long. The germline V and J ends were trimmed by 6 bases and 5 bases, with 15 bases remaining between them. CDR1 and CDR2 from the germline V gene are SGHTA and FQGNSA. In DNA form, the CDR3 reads TGTGCCAGCAGTTACTGGGGGCCGGGAGATACGCAGTATTTT. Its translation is CASSYWGPGDTQYF.